This T cell receptor beta chain was retrieved from a study of blood T cell repertoires in COVID-19. Turning to the study itself: The samples span acute and convalescent COVID-19 from the United States, Italy and Spain. Sample material is recorded as cDNA or gDNA derived from T cells, B-cell-depleted T cells, or PBMCs.

Here immunoSEQ multiplex PCR was the method, and the copy in TCRdb shows in-frame clones only, minus some. The table has over 65,000 clones, around 80% seen once. The material sequenced was peripheral blood. The source of this sequence is a man aged 60 to 69 with COVID-19, enrolled during active disease.

The CDR3 reads CASSFVTGGWDTEAFF. The CDR3 coding sequence is TGCGCCAGCAGCTTTGTTACAGGGGGGTGGGACACTGAAGCTTTCTTT. The genes are TRBV5-1 and TRBJ1-1; 8 bases line up with TRBD1. Germline trimming cut 2 bases from V and 3 bases from J; bases unmatched to any gene: 9. The CDR3 spans 16 residues. Germline values: CDR1 SGHRS, CDR2 YFSETQ.